This entry concerns a single T cell receptor beta chain. The antigen is not known. These data are taken from a study of T cell repertoires in cytomegalovirus infection. Study-wide background: Public signatures in TCR beta pointed to CMV infection and matching HLA type. Study outcomes and limitations: Clonotypes of TCR beta that were HLA-C-restricted and CMV-specific dominated the ex vivo response.

CDR1 and CDR2 (germline): DFQATT, SNEGSKA (reference sequence). The CDR3 totals 17 residues. V was clipped by 4 bases and J by 0 bases; unmatched bases: 10. TCRdb re-analysed the reads in MiXCR, keeping a single row per CDR3 protein. The repertoire includes roughly 250,000 distinct CDR3 sequences, 22% of them detected once, and over 15% sits in the top ten. This rearrangement joins TRBV20-1 to TRBJ2-1; 9 nucleotides match TRBD2. The receptor's source is a human donor in good health (CMV status not recorded). Some clones in this sample may be carry-over from other donors' samples. What was sequenced was CD8+ T cells from PBMCs. CDR3 region: CSAKSSGGPFSYNEQFF. CDR3 coding DNA: TGCAGTGCTAAGAGTAGCGGGGGCCCGTTCTCCTACAATGAGCAGTTCTTC.